This entry lists 30 T cell receptor beta chains sequenced from one sample in a study of cytomegalovirus exposure and HLA in healthy donors. PCR involved 60 Vbeta and 13 Jbeta primers. The repertoire was sequenced with immunoSEQ multiplex PCR; TCRdb's copy has only in-frame clones and lacks some. The table shows 100,000 or so clones, with approximately 84% occurring only once. The source material was PBMCs. All receptors come from a man aged 18 to 30 in good health and CMV-seronegative.

This clone was detected only once. V gene TRBV30 combines with J gene TRBJ2-5, with 8 bases aligning to TRBD1. The better agreement between TRBJ2-7 and the DNA end casts doubt on the J call. The CDR3 loop spans 14 amino acids. From germline, CDR1 is GTSNPN and CDR2 SVGIG (reference sequence). The DNA of the CDR3 is TGTGCCTGGAGTGTCGGACAGGGACCCTACGAGCAGTACTTC. Amino acid sequence: CAWSVGQGPYEQYF.

The CDR3 DNA reads as TGTGCCTGGAGTGTATTTGGGACAGGGAATAGCAATCAGCCCCAGCATTTT. Amino acid sequence: CAWSVFGTGNSNQPQHF. The rearrangement links TRBV30 to TRBJ1-5, with 9 bases matching TRBD1. Germline CDR1 reads GTSNPN; CDR2 reads SVGIG (reference sequence). The CDR3 is 17 amino acids. The trim removed 0 bases at V and 0 bases at J, leaving 6 bases unmatched.

The chain is built from TRBV29-1 and TRBJ1-2; 7 bases match TRBD1. Trimming removed 5 bases from V and 4 bases from J; junction bases left unmatched: 4. The CDR3 runs 12 residues. CDR1 SQVTM and CDR2 ANQGSEA come from the germline V gene. For the CDR3, the DNA is TGCAGCGTTATAGGGGGCCCCTATGGCTACACCTTC. This gives the protein CSVIGGPYGYTF.

The count of this clone is one. The V call is TRBV18, the J call TRBJ1-1; 7 bases map to TRBD1. V lost 3 bases, J lost 0 bases, and 7 bases stayed unmatched. The germline gives CDR1 KGHSH, CDR2 LQKENI. The CDR3 spans 16 residues. The CDR3 protein is CASSPPGQRLNTEAFF. The DNA for the CDR3 is TGTGCCAGCTCACCGCCGGGACAGCGACTGAACACTGAAGCTTTCTTT.

This clone was observed a few times. V and J are TRBV9 and TRBJ2-2; D is unresolved. V was clipped by 2 bases and J by 8 bases, with 4 bases between them. The CDR3 totals 11 residues. Germline-derived CDR1 and CDR2 are SGDLS and YYNGEE. The CDR3 DNA sequence: TGTGCCAGCAGCGTCCGGGGGGAGCTGTTTTTT. Translated, it gives CASSVRGELFF.

V gene TRBV19 combines with J gene TRBJ1-2; TRBD1 matches at 8 bases. The CDR3 length is 13 residues. V was pared by 7 bases and J by 3 bases, with 4 bases of the junction left unmatched. Germline loops: CDR1 LNHDA, CDR2 SQIVND (reference sequence). CDR3 sequence reads: CASTQQGDYGYTF. CDR3 DNA: TGTGCCAGTACTCAACAGGGGGACTATGGCTACACCTTC.

This clone was counted a single time. The rearrangement links TRBV6-1 to TRBJ2-3; tentatively, D is TRBD1 (6 bases). The V and J ends lost 6 bases and 6 bases respectively, with 16 bases between them. The CDR3 contains 14 residues. CDR1 MNHNS and CDR2 SASEGT come from the germline V gene. The CDR3 coding sequence is TGTGCCAGCAGCAGGGCAGGGGTTATCGATACGCAGTATTTT. It yields the protein CASSRAGVIDTQYF.

V and J are TRBV10-2 and TRBJ2-2; 9 bases map to TRBD2. Germline-derived CDR1 and CDR2 are WSHSY and SAAADI. The CDR3 extends over 15 amino acids. Germline trimming cut 5 bases from V and 4 bases from J; bases unmatched to any gene: 5. CDR3 nucleotides: TGCGCCAGCAGTTCCGCGGGAGGGCCCACCGGGGAGCTGTTTTTT. Translating it yields CASSSAGGPTGELFF.

This clone has more than one count but fewer than ten. The gene calls are TRBV5-1 and TRBJ1-4; 7 nucleotides match TRBD1. Germline V lookup: CDR1 SGHRS, CDR2 YFSETQ. This CDR3 has 16 residues. V trimming: 0 bases; J trimming: 8 bases; junction bases outside the gene matches: 10. The CDR3 loop is CASSLGVDRVVEKLFF. CDR3 DNA: TGCGCCAGCAGCTTGGGCGTCGACAGGGTAGTCGAAAAACTGTTTTTT.

The chain carries TRBV6-5 and TRBJ2-5; D is possibly TRBD1 (6 bases). V gave up 6 bases and J gave up 0 bases, with 8 bases separating them. This CDR3 region has 13 residues. Germline assignment: CDR1 MNHEY and CDR2 SVGAGI. The CDR3 sequence: CASSPGDQETQYF. The CDR3 bases are TGTGCCAGCAGCCCAGGGGACCAAGAGACCCAGTACTTC.

The chain has TRBV11-2 and TRBJ1-4, with 12 bases identical to TRBD1. Germline assignment: CDR1 SGHAT and CDR2 FQNNGV. The CDR3 extends over 14 amino acids. The junction had 7 bases not matched to a gene; V was cut back by 5 bases and J by 12 bases. The CDR3 protein is CASSLGTGGHELFF. The CDR3 bases are TGTGCCAGCAGCCTAGGGACAGGGGGCCATGAACTGTTTTTT.

The V and J genes are TRBV11-2 and TRBJ1-2; D is ambiguous. V lost 1 base and J 2 bases, leaving 5 bases between the germline ends. CDR1 and CDR2 (germline): SGHAT, FQNNGV. The length of the CDR3 is 13 residues. The CDR3 DNA sequence: TGTGCCAGCAGCTTAGGGAGGAACTATGGCTACACCTTC. It codes for CASSLGRNYGYTF.

This chain uses TRBV7-2 with TRBJ2-7; D is ambiguous. The CDR3 runs 15 residues. Germline CDR1 is SGHTA and CDR2 is FQGNSA. Trimming removed 5 bases at V and 0 bases at J, with 14 bases between. The CDR3 is CASSPGGLLSYEQYF. DNA of the CDR3: TGTGCCAGCAGCCCCGGCGGCTTGCTCTCCTACGAGCAGTACTTC.

The genes are TRBV10-1 and TRBJ2-1; tentative D call: TRBD2 (6 bases). Between the trimmed V and J ends, which lost 6 bases and 8 bases, there was a span of 14 bases. The CDR3 spans 13 residues. The germline V gene has CDR1 WNHNN and CDR2 SYGVQD (reference sequence). CDR3 region: CASSPTSPHEQFF. The CDR3 nucleotides read TGCGCCAGCAGCCCGACTAGTCCCCATGAGCAGTTCTTC.

The V call is TRBV5-4, the J call TRBJ1-2, with D possibly TRBD1 on 6 matching bases. CDR1 is SGHNT and CDR2 is YYREEE in the germline V gene (reference sequence). The V end was cut by 3 bases, the J end by 1 base, with 10 bases between. The CDR3 has 14 amino acids. CDR3 sequence reads: CASSSGQSNYGYTF. CDR3 sequence (DNA): TGTGCCAGCAGCTCGGGACAAAGTAACTATGGCTACACCTTC.

The chain recombines TRBV30 with TRBJ1-5; TRBD1 matches at 8 bases. This CDR3 has 13 amino acids. Germline CDR1 is GTSNPN and CDR2 is SVGIG (reference sequence). V dropped 5 bases and J dropped 4; count of bases not matched to a gene: 4. Written as DNA, the CDR3 is TGTGCCTGGCAGGGGGCGCAGAATCAGCCCCAGCATTTT. Its protein product is CAWQGAQNQPQHF.

V usage is TRBV6-6 and J usage is TRBJ1-1, with D perhaps TRBD1 (6 bases). The length of the CDR3 is 14 residues. Trimming took 5 bases from V and 2 from J, leaving 12 bases between them. Germline V gives CDR1 MNHNY, CDR2 SVGAGI (reference sequence). This CDR3 is CASSMTGTNTEAFF. In nucleotides, the CDR3 is TGTGCCAGCAGTATGACAGGAACAAACACTGAAGCTTTCTTT.

The rearrangement joins TRBV19 to TRBJ2-1; tentative D call: TRBD2 (6 bases). Germline CDR1 reads LNHDA; CDR2 reads SQIVND (reference sequence). The V and J ends lost 3 bases and 12 bases respectively, with 15 bases between them. This CDR3 comprises 13 residues. The CDR3 region is CASSIGGRSGQFF. The CDR3 nucleotides read TGTGCCAGTAGTATTGGGGGGAGATCAGGGCAGTTCTTC.

The chain is built from TRBV7-8 and TRBJ2-7; D perhaps matches TRBD2 (6 bases). Germline loops: CDR1 SGHVS, CDR2 FQNEAQ. V was shortened by 0 bases and J by 6 bases, with 30 bases between the two germline ends. The CDR3 contains 20 residues. Here the CDR3 reads CASSLAVGTATAGGYSEQYF. CDR3 bases: TGTGCCAGCAGCTTAGCGGTTGGGACGGCCACAGCAGGAGGGTACTCCGAGCAGTACTTC.

The chain carries TRBV30 and TRBJ2-3; 9 positions match TRBD1. The CDR3 is made up of 15 amino acids. With 5 bases clipped from V and 2 bases from J, the junction kept 8 bases outside the gene matches. The V gene's germline CDR1 is GTSNPN and CDR2 SVGIG (reference sequence). The CDR3 DNA is TGTGCCTGGGATACGGGACAGGGAAACACAGATACGCAGTATTTT. Translating it yields CAWDTGQGNTDTQYF. Combining the CDR3 with reference TRBV30 and TRBJ2-3 gives the whole variable domain SQTIHQWPATLVQPVGSPLSLECTVEGTSNPNLYWYRQAAGRGLQLLFYSVGIGQISSEVPQNLSASRPQDRQFILSSKKLLLSDSGFYLCAWDTGQGNTDTQYFGPGTRLTVL.

V gene TRBV5-1 combines with J gene TRBJ2-3, with TRBD2 identical over 7 bases. Germline trimming cut 6 bases from V and 2 bases from J; bases unmatched to any gene: 9. Germline V lookup: CDR1 SGHRS, CDR2 YFSETQ. The CDR3 is 15 residues long. The CDR3: CASNWGGSNTDTQYF. The CDR3 DNA follows: TGCGCCAGCAACTGGGGCGGGAGCAACACAGATACGCAGTATTTT.

This chain's CDR3 is CASSHAPGESNYGYTF. In nucleotides, the CDR3 is TGCGCCAGCAGCCACGCACCAGGGGAATCGAACTATGGCTACACCTTC. V and J are TRBV4-1 and TRBJ1-2; the D gene is possibly TRBD1 (6 bases). CDR3 length: 16 amino acids. Germline CDR1 reads MGHRA; CDR2 reads YSYEKL. Trimming took off 3 bases at V and 2 bases at J, with 16 bases between the two ends.

The rearrangement links TRBV6-1 to TRBJ1-5; D gene unclear. Germline CDR1 is MNHNS and CDR2 is SASEGT. The CDR3 has 15 amino acids. Trimming cost V 10 bases and J 6 bases, with 22 bases left between them. CDR3 sequence reads: CATQWGDGDIQPQHF. The CDR3 region has the DNA TGTGCCACCCAGTGGGGAGACGGAGATATTCAGCCCCAGCATTTT.

The V and J genes are TRBV29-1 and TRBJ2-5; 7 nucleotides match TRBD1. There are 16 residues in the CDR3. With 1 base clipped from V and 0 bases from J, the junction kept 8 bases outside the gene matches. The V gene's germline CDR1 is SQVTM and CDR2 ANQGSEA. DNA for the CDR3: TGCAGCGTTGAAGGACAGGGCCCCTTGGACCAAGAGACCCAGTACTTC. Protein: CSVEGQGPLDQETQYF.

The rearrangement joins TRBV6-5 to TRBJ2-1; TRBD2 matches 7 bases. CDR1 is MNHEY, CDR2 SVGAGI, per germline. Trimming took 4 bases from V and 5 from J; bases not matched to a gene: 5. There are 14 residues in the CDR3. The CDR3 sequence is CASSLGLTDNEQFF. Written as DNA, the CDR3 is TGTGCCAGCAGTTTGGGACTAACTGACAATGAGCAGTTCTTC.

The chain combines TRBV5-1 with TRBJ2-7, with D hard to call. The CDR3 contains 14 residues. Germline V lookup: CDR1 SGHRS, CDR2 YFSETQ. V was trimmed by 0 bases and J by 0 bases, leaving 7 bases between them. CDR3: CASSLVAVSYEQYF. The CDR3 nucleotides read TGCGCCAGCAGCTTGGTGGCGGTCTCCTACGAGCAGTACTTC.

The chain links TRBV27 to TRBJ2-5; the match to TRBD2 covers 11 bases. Per germline, CDR1 MNHEY and CDR2 SMNVEV (reference sequence). The CDR3 consists of 16 residues. Trimming at V came to 2 bases and at J to 5 bases, leaving 7 bases not matched to a gene. CDR3 DNA sequence: TGTGCCAGCAGTTTAACGCTAGCGGGAGGCCGGGAGACCCAGTACTTC. Translated: CASSLTLAGGRETQYF.

This rearrangement joins TRBV19 to TRBJ1-5, with 10 bases lining up with TRBD1. Germline-derived CDR1 and CDR2 are LNHDA and SQIVND (reference sequence). Trimming cost V 10 bases and J 1 base; bases outside gene matches: 22. The length of the CDR3 is 20 residues. The CDR3 region has the DNA TGTGCCACTCATAGGACAGGGGGACAGGGCGGATCCGGGAGCAATCAGCCCCAGCATTTT. This codes for CATHRTGGQGGSGSNQPQHF.

The chain couples TRBV9 to TRBJ1-5, with 10 bases fitting TRBD1. This CDR3 region has 15 residues. V was pared by 2 bases and J by 3 bases, with 2 bases of the junction left unmatched. Germline V gives CDR1 SGDLS, CDR2 YYNGEE. The CDR3 here is CASSVGTGVNQPQHF. CDR3 in DNA: TGTGCCAGCAGCGTTGGGACAGGGGTCAATCAGCCCCAGCATTTT. The full variable domain, with the rest looked up from reference TRBV9 and TRBJ1-5, is DSGVTQTPKHLITATGQRVTLRCSPRSGDLSVYWYQQSLDQGLQFLIQYYNGEERAKGNILERFSAQQFPDLHSELNLSSLELGDSALYFCASSVGTGVNQPQHFGDGTRLSIL.

V and J are TRBV28 and TRBJ1-4; D may be TRBD1 (5 bases). Germline CDR1 and CDR2: MDHEN and SYDVKM. The V end was cut by 4 bases, the J end by 7 bases, with 13 bases between. This CDR3 has 14 residues. This CDR3 reads CASSSPGSGEKLFF. CDR3 nucleotides: TGTGCCAGCAGTTCCCCAGGGTCCGGTGAAAAACTGTTTTTT.